The sequence of this T cell receptor beta chain was determined in a study of blood T cell repertoires in COVID-19. In germline, CDR1 is SGHTA, CDR2 FQGNSA. This CDR3 contains 18 residues. The V gene end was trimmed by 3 bases and the J gene end by 7 bases; junction bases not matched to a gene: 10. Libraries were prepared by immunoSEQ multiplex PCR; TCRdb keeps only in-frame clonotypes and omits some of them. The sample lists 150,000 to 180,000 clones; 91% were seen once. Source material: peripheral blood. The TCR comes from a man aged 50 or older with acute or convalescent COVID-19. V and J are TRBV7-2 and TRBJ2-1, with 15 bases that match TRBD2. In nucleotides, the CDR3 is TGTGCCAGCAGCTTGCTCGGGACTAGCGGGGGGAGGGTAAATGAGCAGTTCTTC. As protein: CASSLLGTSGGRVNEQFF.